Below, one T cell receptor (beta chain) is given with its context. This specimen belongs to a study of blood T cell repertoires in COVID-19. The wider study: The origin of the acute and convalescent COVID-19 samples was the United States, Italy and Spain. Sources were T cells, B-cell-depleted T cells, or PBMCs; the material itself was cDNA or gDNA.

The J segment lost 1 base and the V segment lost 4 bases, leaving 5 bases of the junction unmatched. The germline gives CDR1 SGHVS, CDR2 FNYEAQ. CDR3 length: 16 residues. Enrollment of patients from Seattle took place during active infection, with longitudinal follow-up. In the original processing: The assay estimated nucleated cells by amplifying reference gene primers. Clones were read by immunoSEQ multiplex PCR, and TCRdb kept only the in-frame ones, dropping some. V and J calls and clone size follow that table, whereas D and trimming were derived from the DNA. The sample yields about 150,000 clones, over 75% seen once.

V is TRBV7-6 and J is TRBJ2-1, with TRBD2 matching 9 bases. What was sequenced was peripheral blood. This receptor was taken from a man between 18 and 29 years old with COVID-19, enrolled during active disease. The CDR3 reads CASSSASGISYNEQFF. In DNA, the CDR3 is TGTGCCAGCAGCTCAGCTAGCGGGATTTCCTACAATGAGCAGTTCTTC. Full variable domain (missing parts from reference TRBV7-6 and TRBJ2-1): GAGVSQSPRYKVTKRGQDVALRCDPISGHVSLYWYRQALGQGPEFLTYFNYEAQQDKSGLPNDRFSAERPEGSISTLTIQRTEQRDSAMYRCASSSASGISYNEQFFGPGTRLTVL.